This is a list of T cell receptor beta chains from one sample in a study of beta chain features in type 1 diabetes. Using immunoSEQ multiplex PCR, the repertoire was profiled, and TCRdb retains in-frame clones only, with some absent. The sample consists of some 350,000 clones, around an eighth of them appearing once. The sequenced sample consisted of naive CD4+ T cells from blood. Receptor source: a woman aged 18-35 years with type 1 diabetes. Each CDR3 is given with its conserved first and last residue. A D gene is named only where the DNA matches it firmly. For some rows the clone size is stated as once, few or many, or as a class when expanded; others skip it.

NA | TRBJ2-5 | TRBV10-1 | NA | TGCGCCAGCAGTGAGTCGGTCCGTACGGGGGAGACCCAGTACTTC | CASSESVRTGETQYF
few | TRBJ2-7 | TRBV5-1 | NA | TGCGCCAGCAGCTTGGGACAATACGAGCAGTACTTC | CASSLGQYEQYF
NA | TRBJ2-2 | TRBV25-1 | TRBD2 | TGTGCCAGCCGGCTAGCGGGTGGTACCGGGGAGCTGTTTTTT | CASRLAGGTGELFF
NA | TRBJ2-7 | TRBV27 | TRBD1 | TGTGCCAGCTCCTGGGACAGGGGTTACGAGCAGTACTTC | CASSWDRGYEQYF
NA | TRBJ2-5 | TRBV30 | NA | TGTGCCTCCCGCCTGGGGCAGATACAAGAGACCCAGTACTTC | CASRLGQIQETQYF
few | TRBJ2-5 | TRBV19 | NA | TGTGCCAGTAGTATCGTGGAGGGTGAGACCCAGTACTTC | CASSIVEGETQYF
few | TRBJ2-5 | TRBV5-6 | NA | TGTGCCAGCAGCTTGAGTCGGGAGACCCAGTACTTC | CASSLSRETQYF
NA | TRBJ2-1 | TRBV5-1 | TRBD1 | TGCGCCAGCAGCTTGGACCCACCAGTCTCGGGGTGGGACAGAGCCTACAATGAGCAGTTCTTC | CASSLDPPVSGWDRAYNEQFF
NA | TRBJ2-7 | TRBV9 | NA | TGTGCCAGCAGCGTAGTCGAGGGAGTGTCCGAGCAGTACTTC | CASSVVEGVSEQYF
NA | TRBJ2-5 | TRBV5-1 | TRBD2 | TGCGCCAGCAGCTTGCCTAGCGGGAGGGCCCCATCGGGGACCCAGTACTTC | CASSLPSGRAPSGTQYF
NA | TRBJ2-7 | TRBV19 | NA | TGTGCCAGTAGCCCCGTCTGGGGCGGAAAGCAGTACTTC | CASSPVWGGKQYF
NA | TRBJ1-2 | TRBV5-1 | TRBD1 | TGCGCCAGCAGTCGGGGACAGGACTATGGCTACACCTTC | CASSRGQDYGYTF
few | TRBJ1-2 | TRBV25-1 | TRBD1 | TGTGCCAGCAGTGCCAGGGGGCAGGGGTATGGCTACACCTTC | CASSARGQGYGYTF
NA | TRBJ2-1 | TRBV5-1 | NA | TGCGCCAGCAGCCCGGCCCAGGGGGGTTACAATGAGCAGTTCTTC | CASSPAQGGYNEQFF
NA | TRBJ2-1 | TRBV5-1 | TRBD2 | TGCGCCAGCAGCTTAACTAGCGGGAGAAGTAATGAGCAGTTCTTC | CASSLTSGRSNEQFF
NA | TRBJ2-5 | TRBV6-1 | TRBD2 | TGTGCCAGCAGCCGAAGCGGGGGCATGAAGACCCAGTACTTC | CASSRSGGMKTQYF
NA | TRBJ2-1 | TRBV19 | TRBD1 | TGTGCCAGTACCCCGGACAGGGGGTTGCACAATGAGCAGTTCTTC | CASTPDRGLHNEQFF
NA | TRBJ1-2 | TRBV14 | NA | TGTGCCAGCAGCCAAGTAAACTATGGCTACACCTTC | CASSQVNYGYTF
few | TRBJ2-5 | TRBV6-5 | TRBD2 | TGTGCCAGCAGTTACAATCGGCGGGAGCTGACCCAGTACTTC | CASSYNRRELTQYF
NA | TRBJ1-2 | TRBV20-1 | NA | TGCAGTAAGGGGGAGCTCCTTGGCTACACCTTC | CSKGELLGYTF
NA | TRBJ2-5 | TRBV6-6 | NA | TGTGCCAGCAGTTACTCCTGGGGCTCGGAGACCCAGTACTTC | CASSYSWGSETQYF
few | TRBJ2-4 | TRBV5-1 | TRBD1 | TGCGCCAGCAGCCCCGACAGGGGGTCGAGCTCCGGGTACTTC | CASSPDRGSSSGYF
few | TRBJ1-5 | TRBV15 | NA | TGTGCCACCAGCAGTCGAGATCAGCCCCAGCATTTT | CATSSRDQPQHF
NA | TRBJ2-4 | TRBV7-8 | TRBD2 | TGTGCCAGCAGCTTAGTAGCGGGTGGTACTAGCGGGAGGGCCGGGGCCAAAAACATTCAGTACTTC | CASSLVAGGTSGRAGAKNIQYF
few | TRBJ1-4 | TRBV6-5 | NA | TGTGCCAGCAGGACAGCGAATGAAAAACTGTTTTTT | CASRTANEKLFF
NA | TRBJ2-7 | TRBV4-1 | NA | TGCGCCAGCAGCCCTGTCCGTTTGCAGACCTACGAGCAGTACTTC | CASSPVRLQTYEQYF
few | TRBJ2-5 | TRBV19 | TRBD1 | TGTGCCAGTAGCCAGGGGGCCGCGGAGACCCAGTACTTC | CASSQGAAETQYF
few | TRBJ2-2 | TRBV7-2 | TRBD2 | TGTGCCAGCAGCTTAGTAGGGACTAGCGGGAGCCGAACCGGGGAGCTGTTTTTT | CASSLVGTSGSRTGELFF
NA | TRBJ2-2 | TRBV7-9 | NA | TGTGCCAGCAGCTTAGGCCAGGCTGACACCGGGGAGCTGTTTTTT | CASSLGQADTGELFF
NA | TRBJ2-3 | TRBV5-1 | NA | TGCGCCAGCAGCTTTCCCCTCGGTGGAGATACGCAGTATTTT | CASSFPLGGDTQYF
few | TRBJ1-1 | TRBV19 | NA | TGTGCCAGCCGGGTCTACTTCGTGGGGAACACTGAAGCTTTCTTT | CASRVYFVGNTEAFF
NA | TRBJ2-1 | TRBV6-5 | TRBD2 | TGTGCCAGCAGGAAATTGGGGGAGGGGTACAATGAGCAGTTCTTC | CASRKLGEGYNEQFF
few | TRBJ2-2 | TRBV5-1 | TRBD2 | TGCGCCAGCAGCGCTTGGATAGCGGGATCCGGGGAGCTGTTTTTT | CASSAWIAGSGELFF
few | TRBJ2-7 | TRBV7-2 | TRBD2 | TGTGCCAGCAGATGGCGGGAGGGCACTTTCTCCTACGAGCAGTACTTC | CASRWREGTFSYEQYF
few | TRBJ2-5 | TRBV7-9 | NA | TGTGCCAGCAGCTTTGAAGGCCCCTCGGGAGAGACCCAGTACTTC | CASSFEGPSGETQYF
NA | TRBJ2-7 | TRBV4-2 | TRBD2 | TGTGCCAGCAGCCAAGAAAGACCGAGACTAGCAACCCTCTACGAGCAGTACTTC | CASSQERPRLATLYEQYF
NA | TRBJ2-5 | TRBV29-1 | NA | TGCAGCGTTGAGTTCGGAGGACAAGAGACCCAGTACTTC | CSVEFGGQETQYF
NA | TRBJ2-2 | TRBV5-4 | NA | TGTGCCAGCAGCTTAGGAGGATTAGCGCGTTTTGGGGAGCTGTTTTTT | CASSLGGLARFGELFF
NA | TRBJ2-2 | TRBV7-3 | NA | TGTGCCAGCAGCAGAGACTGGTCCACCGGGGAGCTGTTTTTT | CASSRDWSTGELFF
NA | TRBJ1-2 | TRBV30 | TRBD1 | TGTGCCTGGAGCCGAAGGGACAGGGACGCGGTTGGCTACACCTTC | CAWSRRDRDAVGYTF
few | TRBJ1-2 | TRBV28 | NA | TGTGCCAGCAGTTCCGGACGCTCCCGGGGTACCTTC | CASSSGRSRGTF
NA | TRBJ2-3 | TRBV28 | NA | TGTGCCAGCAGTTCCCCCCCGGGGTCATCCACAGATACGCAGTATTTT | CASSSPPGSSTDTQYF
few | TRBJ1-2 | TRBV5-1 | TRBD1 | TGCGCCAGCAGCTTGGCCGGGACAGATTTCTATGGCTACACCTTC | CASSLAGTDFYGYTF
NA | TRBJ2-1 | TRBV7-3 | NA | TGTGCCAGCAGCTTGAGGCCCGACGGGCAGTTCTTC | CASSLRPDGQFF
few | TRBJ1-5 | TRBV5-1 | NA | TGCGCCAGCAGCTTGGTAGGGGATCAGCCCCAGCATTTT | CASSLVGDQPQHF
NA | TRBJ2-1 | TRBV4-1 | NA | TGCGCCAGCAGCCAAGCCCGGGACACTGAGCAGTTCTTC | CASSQARDTEQFF
NA | TRBJ2-1 | TRBV27 | TRBD2 | TGTGCCAGCAGTTACGAGCGGGACCTAGTCAGCTCCTACAATGAGCAGTTCTTC | CASSYERDLVSSYNEQFF
NA | TRBJ1-1 | TRBV7-9 | NA | TGTGCCAGCAGCCCCGTGGGCGGGCGGGACGCTGAAGCTTTCTTT | CASSPVGGRDAEAFF
NA | TRBJ2-2 | TRBV25-1 | NA | TGTGCCAGCAGTGGTGGTTACAGGGTGACCGGGGAGCTGTTTTTT | CASSGGYRVTGELFF
NA | TRBJ1-2 | TRBV6-6 | TRBD1 | TGTGCCGGACAGGGAAACTATGGCTACACCTTC | CAGQGNYGYTF
few | TRBJ1-2 | TRBV29-1 | TRBD1 | TGCAGCGGGATGACAGGGGGCGATACTAACTATGGCTACACCTTC | CSGMTGGDTNYGYTF
NA | TRBJ1-1 | TRBV4-3 | NA | TGCGCCAGCAGCCAGGCTGACATGCCGAACACTGAAGCTTTCTTT | CASSQADMPNTEAFF
once | TRBJ2-3 | TRBV9 | NA | TGTGCCAGCAGCGTAGGAGGGAACCCAGCAGATACGCAGTATTTT | CASSVGGNPADTQYF
few | TRBJ2-3 | TRBV5-4 | NA | TGTGCCAGCAGCTTGATGGAGAGCACAGATACGCAGTATTTT | CASSLMESTDTQYF
few | TRBJ2-2 | TRBV2 | TRBD2 | TGTGCCAGCAGTGACCGAGGACTAGCGATCGGGGAGCTGTTTTTT | CASSDRGLAIGELFF
NA | TRBJ2-2 | TRBV2 | TRBD1 | TGTGCCAGCAGTGGGGGAGAGGACAGGGGAGCCGCCGGGGAGCTGTTTTTT | CASSGGEDRGAAGELFF
few | TRBJ1-1 | TRBV5-1 | TRBD1 | TGCGCCAGCAGCGGGGGGACAGAGCACACTGAAGCTTTCTTT | CASSGGTEHTEAFF
NA | TRBJ1-1 | TRBV30 | NA | TGTGCCTGGAGTCCACAGGTGAACACTGAAGCTTTCTTT | CAWSPQVNTEAFF